This TCR beta chain is from a study of OX40 agonist ivuxolimab in advanced cancers. As for the study in general: Prior checkpoint blockade (anti-PD-1, anti-PD-L1 or anti-CTLA-4) was permitted; approximately 40% had it. A partial response was reached by three patients: one with hepatocellular carcinoma and two with cutaneous melanoma. Study findings and constraints: Clonal expansion by week 6 occurred in CD4+ and CD8+ blood T cells (at 0.1 to 3.0 mg/kg).

Clones were sequenced by immunoSEQ multiplex PCR, and TCRdb holds only the in-frame ones, with some missing. This sample has some 97,000 clones, with around 87% found just once. Concerning this clone: Its antigen is undetermined.

Enrollment shut out patients with autoimmune disease history or systemic immunosuppression. This CDR3 is 15 amino acids long. V was clipped by 6 bases and J by 1 base; unmatched bases: 2. CDR1 is SQVTM, CDR2 ANQGSEA, per germline. The receptor was derived from an adult with an advanced solid tumor such as melanoma, head and neck, liver or kidney cancer. The genes are TRBV29-1 and TRBJ2-1; 14 nucleotides match TRBD2. The sequencing used CD4+ or CD8+ T cells sorted from blood, collected in a trial of the OX40 agonist ivuxolimab. For the CDR3, the DNA is TGCAGCGTGACTAGCGGGGGGGCGTCCTACAATGAGCAGTTCTTC. Translation gives CSVTSGGASYNEQFF.